The 21 T cell receptor beta chains below all came from one sample that was sequenced in a study of blood T cell repertoires in COVID-19. Sequenced by immunoSEQ multiplex PCR; TCRdb stores in-frame clones only, minus some. Found here are 20,000 to 30,000 clones, roughly four fifths of them singletons; the top ten hold 7% to 10%. What was sequenced was peripheral blood. The source is a human donor in a cohort sampled during active COVID-19.

The genes are TRBV27 and TRBJ2-2; tentatively, D is TRBD2 (6 bases). The CDR3 runs 16 residues. Between the trimmed V and J ends, which lost 5 bases and 5 bases, there was a span of 18 bases. The germline V gene has CDR1 MNHEY and CDR2 SMNVEV (reference sequence). The CDR3 DNA reads TGTGCCAGCAGTACTCCACGGGAGTTAAAGACCGGGGAGCTGTTTTTT. This translates into CASSTPRELKTGELFF.

The chain links TRBV5-6 to TRBJ2-1, with D tentatively TRBD2 (6 bases). CDR1 and CDR2 from the germline V gene are SGHDT and YYEEEE. V was trimmed by 0 bases and J by 7 bases, leaving 14 bases between them. The CDR3 is 15 amino acids. The CDR3 loop is CASSLVTGDANEQFF. The CDR3 coding sequence is TGTGCCAGCAGCTTGGTCACGGGGGACGCTAATGAGCAGTTCTTC.

The chain's CDR3 is CASSPLIGTSGRKSSYEQYF. In DNA form, the CDR3 reads TGCGCCAGCAGCCCTTTAATCGGGACTAGCGGGAGGAAAAGCTCCTACGAGCAGTACTTC. The chain is built from TRBV4-1 and TRBJ2-7; 15 bases align to TRBD2. J was trimmed by 0 bases and V by 4 bases; bases with no gene match: 13. Germline V CDR1 and CDR2: MGHRA, YSYEKL. There are 20 residues in the CDR3.

This sequence joins TRBV4-1 and TRBJ1-5, with 8 bases lining up with TRBD1. This CDR3 region has 16 residues. In germline, CDR1 is MGHRA, CDR2 YSYEKL. After removal of 0 bases from V and 11 bases from J, the junction contained 12 bases not matched to a gene. The CDR3 DNA is TGCGCCAGCAGCCAAGAGGCGACAGGGGTCGCAGGGACCCAGCATTTT. It specifies CASSQEATGVAGTQHF.

In its sample, this clone was seen a few times. The chain has TRBV2 and TRBJ1-5; weak D call: TRBD1 (6 bases). Germline CDR1 is SNHLY and CDR2 is FYNNEI. The V gene lost 7 bases and the J gene lost 5 bases, with 9 bases spanning the gap. This CDR3 spans 12 amino acids. CDR3 in amino acids: CASTGDYQPQHF. In nucleotides, the CDR3 is TGTGCCAGCACAGGGGATTATCAGCCCCAGCATTTT.

V is TRBV4-1 and J is TRBJ2-1; 7 nucleotides line up with TRBD1. CDR3 length equals 16 residues. The V gene end was trimmed by 1 base and the J gene end by 3 bases; junction bases not matched to a gene: 6. Germline V gene sequence: CDR1 MGHRA, CDR2 YSYEKL. Written as DNA, the CDR3 is TGCGCCAGCAGCCAAGGTATAGCAGGGGGCTACAATGAGCAGTTCTTC. Translating it yields CASSQGIAGGYNEQFF.

The chain couples TRBV28 to TRBJ1-5; the D gene is possibly TRBD1 (6 bases). V was shortened by 4 bases and J by 7 bases, with 17 bases between the two germline ends. The CDR3 is 15 amino acids. CDR1 MDHEN and CDR2 SYDVKM come from the germline V gene. The CDR3 DNA follows: TGTGCCAGCAGTTACTACAGGGTCAAAGCCCAGCCCCAGCATTTT. Its translation: CASSYYRVKAQPQHF. Full variable domain (missing parts from reference TRBV28 and TRBJ1-5): DVKVTQSSRYLVKRTGEKVFLECVQDMDHENMFWYRQDPGLGLRLIYFSYDVKMKEKGDIPEGYSVSREKKERFSLILESASTNQTSMYLCASSYYRVKAQPQHFGDGTRLSIL.

This clone was observed a few times. This chain links TRBV6-4 with TRBJ2-3, with 8 bases identical to TRBD1. Trimming took 2 bases from V and 0 from J; bases not matched to a gene: 7. Per germline, CDR1 MRHNA and CDR2 SNTAGT. The CDR3 has 17 residues. Written as DNA, the CDR3 is TGTGCCAGCAGTGACCCCTGGACAGGGCGGAGCACAGATACGCAGTATTTT. Translating gives CASSDPWTGRSTDTQYF.

This clone was seen a single time. The sample contains more than one DNA sequence encoding this CDR3. V and J are TRBV5-6 and TRBJ2-5; D might be TRBD1 (5 bases). V gave up 4 bases and J gave up 2 bases, with 9 bases separating them. The CDR3 has 13 amino acids. Germline V gene sequence: CDR1 SGHDT, CDR2 YYEEEE. The CDR3 loop reads CASSPTGQETQYF. The CDR3 DNA is TGTGCCAGCAGCCCAACAGGACAAGAGACCCAGTACTTC. The full variable domain, rest sourced from reference TRBV5-6 and TRBJ2-5, is DAGVTQSPTHLIKTRGQQVTLRCSPKSGHDTVSWYQQALGQGPQFIFQYYEEEERQRGNFPDRFSGHQFPNYSSELNVNALLLGDSALYLCASSPTGQETQYFGPGTRLLVL.

The chain recombines TRBV7-9 with TRBJ2-7; 7 positions match TRBD1. Trimming took 4 bases from V and 5 from J; bases not matched to a gene: 5. Looked up from germline, CDR1 is SEHNR and CDR2 is FQNEAQ (reference sequence). The CDR3 sequence is 13 residues long. The CDR3 protein is CASSYRGNNEQYF. As DNA, the CDR3 is TGTGCCAGCAGCTACAGGGGTAACAACGAGCAGTACTTC.

This clone was observed once. The chain links TRBV11-2 to TRBJ2-7, with 12 bases aligning to TRBD1. This CDR3 has 16 residues. V shed 1 base and J 7 bases; nucleotides not matched to a gene: 8. Germline V lookup: CDR1 SGHAT, CDR2 FQNNGV. Here the CDR3 reads CASSLGHRDRGQEQYF. The CDR3 DNA sequence: TGTGCCAGCAGCTTAGGGCACCGGGACAGGGGGCAAGAGCAGTACTTC.

This chain links TRBV11-2 with TRBJ2-5; 7 nucleotides align to TRBD1. The V segment lost 0 bases and the J segment 4 bases; nucleotides outside the gene matches: 2. This CDR3 region has 14 residues. Germline CDR1 SGHAT, CDR2 FQNNGV. The CDR3 nucleotides read TGTGCCAGCAGCTTAGAGAGGGGGCGAGAGACCCAGTACTTC. Translated: CASSLERGRETQYF.

This rearrangement joins TRBV5-1 to TRBJ2-2; a possible D gene is TRBD1 (6 bases). The CDR3 loop spans 15 amino acids. Trimming shortened V by 5 bases and J by 1 base, and 12 bases separated the two germline ends. CDR1 is SGHRS and CDR2 is YFSETQ in the germline V gene. The CDR3, as DNA: TGCGCCAGCAGACCCGGGACAAAGAACACCGGGGAGCTGTTTTTT. It yields the protein CASRPGTKNTGELFF.

The chain employs TRBV14 and TRBJ2-2; no firm D call. The germline CDR1 and CDR2 sequences are SGHDN and FVKESK. The CDR3 runs to 14 residues. V gave up 1 base and J gave up 1 base, with 4 bases separating them. The CDR3 region has the DNA TGTGCCAGCAGCCAAGGAGTGAACACCGGGGAGCTGTTTTTT. Encoded protein: CASSQGVNTGELFF.

The CDR3 DNA reads TGTGCCAGCAGATCGGACAGGGGGCTTCGGGAGACCCAGTACTTC. Residues: CASRSDRGLRETQYF. The genes are TRBV2 and TRBJ2-5, with 11 bases aligning to TRBD1. V trimming: 6 bases; J trimming: 5 bases; junction bases outside the gene matches: 8. The CDR3 has 15 residues. In germline, CDR1 is SNHLY, CDR2 FYNNEI.

The chain couples TRBV6-1 to TRBJ1-2; D perhaps matches TRBD1 (6 bases). The germline gives CDR1 MNHNS, CDR2 SASEGT. V was pared by 2 bases and J by 4 bases, with 14 bases between. The length of the CDR3 is 15 residues. CDR3 DNA sequence: TGTGCCAGCAGTGAATGGGGGCGGGGGCTCTATGGCTACACCTTC. This encodes CASSEWGRGLYGYTF.

The V and J genes are TRBV19 and TRBJ2-2; D perhaps matches TRBD1 (6 bases). The germline V gene has CDR1 LNHDA and CDR2 SQIVND (reference sequence). The germline V and J ends were trimmed by 6 bases and 0 bases, with 14 bases remaining between them. This CDR3 has 16 amino acids. The CDR3 nucleotides read TGTGCCAGTAGCAGGGGCGTGGTAACGAACACCGGGGAGCTGTTTTTT. This gives the protein CASSRGVVTNTGELFF.

The chain has TRBV7-9 and TRBJ1-5; 9 bases are a match to TRBD1. In germline, CDR1 is SEHNR, CDR2 FQNEAQ (reference sequence). There are 17 residues in the CDR3. The junction had 6 bases not matched to a gene; V was cut back by 0 bases and J by 3 bases. The CDR3 loop is CASSLARGQGNNQPQHF. For the CDR3, the DNA is TGTGCCAGCAGCTTAGCGCGAGGACAGGGGAACAATCAGCCCCAGCATTTT.

The chain employs TRBV4-1 and TRBJ1-2; D is perhaps TRBD1 (5 bases). The CDR3 loop spans 15 amino acids. V was pared by 0 bases and J by 6 bases, with 14 bases between. The germline CDR1 and CDR2 sequences are MGHRA and YSYEKL. CDR3 DNA: TGCGCCAGCAGCCAAGATCCGCAGGGTCGAGATGGCTACACCTTC. Translating it yields CASSQDPQGRDGYTF.

This clone was recorded a few times. This chain joins TRBV3-1 (or the pseudogene TRBV3-2) and TRBJ2-7, with a possible D match to TRBD1 (5 bases). Trimming shortened V by 4 bases and J by 5 bases, and 18 bases separated the two germline ends. In germline, CDR1 is LGHDT, CDR2 YNNKEL (reference sequence). The CDR3 is 15 amino acids. The CDR3 DNA follows: TGTGCCAGCAGCCCCGATAAGGGGATATGGGACGAGCAGTACTTC. This gives the protein CASSPDKGIWDEQYF.

The chain carries TRBV18 and TRBJ1-2, with D unclear. V lost 6 bases to trimming and J lost 6 bases, with 11 bases between them. CDR1 KGHSH and CDR2 LQKENI come from the germline V gene. The CDR3 is made up of 12 amino acids. CDR3 residues: CASSREGNGYTF. DNA of the CDR3: TGTGCCAGCTCGCGCGAGGGTAATGGCTACACCTTC.